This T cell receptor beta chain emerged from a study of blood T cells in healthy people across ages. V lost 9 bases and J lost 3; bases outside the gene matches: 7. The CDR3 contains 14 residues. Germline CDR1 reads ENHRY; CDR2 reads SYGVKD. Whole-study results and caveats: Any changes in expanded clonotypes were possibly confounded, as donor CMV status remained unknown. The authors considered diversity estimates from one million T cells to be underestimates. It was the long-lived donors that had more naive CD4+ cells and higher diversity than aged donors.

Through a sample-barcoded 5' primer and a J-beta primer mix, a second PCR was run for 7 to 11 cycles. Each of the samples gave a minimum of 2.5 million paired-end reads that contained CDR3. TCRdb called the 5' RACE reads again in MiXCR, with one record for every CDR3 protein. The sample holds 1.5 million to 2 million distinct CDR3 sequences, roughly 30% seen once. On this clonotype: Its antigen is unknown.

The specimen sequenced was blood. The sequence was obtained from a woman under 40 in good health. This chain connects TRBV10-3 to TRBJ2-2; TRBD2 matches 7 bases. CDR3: CAMRRSGDTGELFF. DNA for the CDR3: TGTGCCATGAGGCGGAGCGGGGACACCGGGGAGCTGTTTTTT.